This T cell receptor beta chain was sequenced in a study of T-cell reconstitution after alpha-beta-depleted transplantation in children. Study-wide results and caveats: Several hundred expanded graft clones reportedly were the source of alpha-beta T cells about two months after transplant. T-cell counts and diversity at one year following transplant were attributed mainly to newly produced T cells. For some patients, TCRbeta diversity was high at day 60 because of recipient T cells and thymic progenitors that survived.

Unique molecular identifiers tagged the TCRbeta library. TCRdb recomputed calls from the PCR reads with MiXCR, one row per CDR3 protein. The table records 200,000 to 300,000 distinct CDR3 sequences, about 23% of them present only once. This clonotype was recorded a few times. Its specificity is unknown. The source is a girl under 10 years old with Fanconi anemia, due to receive a stem cell transplant. Sequences were derived from PBMCs, sampled before TCRalphabeta/CD19-depleted stem cell transplant.

This chain's CDR3 is CSVDDRINYGYTF. The CDR3 DNA reads TGCAGCGTTGATGACAGGATTAACTATGGCTACACCTTC. The V and J genes are TRBV29-1 and TRBJ1-2; D is perhaps TRBD1 (6 bases). V was pared by 3 bases and J by 1 base, with 9 bases between. This CDR3 region has 13 residues. Germline V gene sequence: CDR1 SQVTM, CDR2 ANQGSEA.